These T cell receptor beta chains were read from a single sample in a study of blood T cell repertoires in COVID-19. Assay used: immunoSEQ multiplex PCR; TCRdb lists only in-frame clones, some missing. The sample lists roughly 380,000 clones; about nine tenths were seen once. The source material was PBMCs or T cells enriched from blood (not recorded which). These receptors were collected from a woman aged 25 to 45 who had been exposed to COVID-19. CDR3s include the opening cysteine and the closing phenylalanine or tryptophan. Each record gives: CDR3 DNA, CDR3 protein, D gene, J gene, V gene, clone size. D genes are given only for firm matches. Some rows mark clone size as missing; the rest say once, few, many or name a class of expanded clone.

DNA: TGTGCCAGCACCCCGAGGGGGATTGACTATGGCTACACCTTC; CDR3: CASTPRGIDYGYTF; D: -; J: TRBJ1-2; V: TRBV5-8; size: -
DNA: TGTGCTAGTGGTTTGAGGGGTGAGCAGTTCTTC; CDR3: CASGLRGEQFF; D: -; J: TRBJ2-1; V: TRBV12-5; size: many
DNA: TGTGCCAGCAGCCGCCCTGGCGGGAGCTCGTTTACCAGCTCCTACAATGAGCAGTTCTTC; CDR3: CASSRPGGSSFTSSYNEQFF; D: TRBD2; J: TRBJ2-1; V: TRBV6-6; size: -
DNA: TGTGCCAGCAGCTACGCCCCGGGGGACAGGGTTTATGGCTACACCTTC; CDR3: CASSYAPGDRVYGYTF; D: TRBD1; J: TRBJ1-2; V: TRBV7-3; size: -
DNA: TGCGCCAGCAGCCCATTACTAGCGGGAGATAGCGAGCAGTACTTC; CDR3: CASSPLLAGDSEQYF; D: TRBD2; J: TRBJ2-7; V: TRBV5-1; size: -
DNA: TGCAGCGTTGAAGATGAGGCGGTTATCTACAATGAGCAGTTCTTC; CDR3: CSVEDEAVIYNEQFF; D: -; J: TRBJ2-1; V: TRBV29-1; size: once
DNA: TGTGCCAGCAGCTTAGGCTCTGCAGCGGGAAGGGCCACAGATACGCAGTATTTT; CDR3: CASSLGSAAGRATDTQYF; D: TRBD2; J: TRBJ2-3; V: TRBV11-2; size: few
DNA: TGTGCCAGCCCCGCCGGGTCAGCTAACTATGGCTACACCTTC; CDR3: CASPAGSANYGYTF; D: -; J: TRBJ1-2; V: TRBV2; size: -
DNA: TGCGCCAGCAGAGCAGGACTAGCGGGGGGGGAGGGGAATGAGCAGTTCTTC; CDR3: CASRAGLAGGEGNEQFF; D: TRBD2; J: TRBJ2-1; V: TRBV10-1; size: -
DNA: TGCGCCAGCAGCGAAATACAGGGGGGCTACACCTTC; CDR3: CASSEIQGGYTF; D: TRBD1; J: TRBJ1-2; V: TRBV10-2; size: -
DNA: TGTGCCAGCAGCCCCGGGGGAGGAGGAAACACCATATATTTT; CDR3: CASSPGGGGNTIYF; D: -; J: TRBJ1-3; V: TRBV11-2; size: -
DNA: TGTGCCAGCAGCCAAATGGGGGGTCCCCTGGGCGAGCAGTACTTC; CDR3: CASSQMGGPLGEQYF; D: -; J: TRBJ2-7; V: TRBV9; size: -
DNA: TGCAGCGCTTCTCCGGGACAGACTAAAGCTTTCTTT; CDR3: CSASPGQTKAFF; D: TRBD1; J: TRBJ1-1; V: TRBV29-1; size: -
DNA: TGCGCCAGTTCGACAGGGGACCTTAATGAGCAGTTCTTC; CDR3: CASSTGDLNEQFF; D: TRBD1; J: TRBJ2-1; V: TRBV5-1; size: -
DNA: TGTGCCAGCAGCCAAGATTTTTCAGCGGGAAGGCGCTACAATGAGCAGTTCTTC; CDR3: CASSQDFSAGRRYNEQFF; D: TRBD2; J: TRBJ2-1; V: TRBV3-1/TRBV3-2; size: -
DNA: TGTGCCAGCAGGCTGGAGTACTCTGGGGCCAACGTCCTGACTTTC; CDR3: CASRLEYSGANVLTF; D: -; J: TRBJ2-6; V: TRBV2; size: -
DNA: TGTGCCAGCAAGAGGGTCAGGGGCTATGGCTACACCTTC; CDR3: CASKRVRGYGYTF; D: -; J: TRBJ1-2; V: TRBV12-3/TRBV12-4; size: -
DNA: TGCGCCAGCAGCTTGGATGGAGGGGCCGTGGAAAAACTGTTTTTT; CDR3: CASSLDGGAVEKLFF; D: -; J: TRBJ1-4; V: TRBV5-1; size: -
DNA: TGTGCCAGCAGTTACTCCGGGACAGAGCCCTACGAGCAGTACTTC; CDR3: CASSYSGTEPYEQYF; D: TRBD1; J: TRBJ2-7; V: TRBV6-5; size: -
DNA: TGTGCCAGCAGCTTTCGTCGGAGCACCTACGAGCAGTACTTC; CDR3: CASSFRRSTYEQYF; D: -; J: TRBJ2-7; V: TRBV5-5; size: -
DNA: TGCAGTGTTTTAGATCAGCCCCAGCATTTT; CDR3: CSVLDQPQHF; D: -; J: TRBJ1-5; V: TRBV20-1; size: -
DNA: TGTGCCAGTAGTATAGACAGGGCATGGGGACACTCCTACAATGAGCAGTTCTTC; CDR3: CASSIDRAWGHSYNEQFF; D: -; J: TRBJ2-1; V: TRBV19; size: -
DNA: TGTGCCAGCAGTTTAGACAGGGGGCATGGCTACACCTTC; CDR3: CASSLDRGHGYTF; D: TRBD1; J: TRBJ1-2; V: TRBV12-3/TRBV12-4; size: -
DNA: TGTGCCAGCAGCTTATTACAGGCCTACGAGCAGTACTTC; CDR3: CASSLLQAYEQYF; D: -; J: TRBJ2-7; V: TRBV7-9; size: -
DNA: TGTGCCAGCAGTCCGGGGACAGGGGTAAAACTGTTTTTT; CDR3: CASSPGTGVKLFF; D: TRBD1; J: TRBJ1-4; V: TRBV28; size: -
DNA: TGCGCCAGCAGCTTAAGCGGCTATGGCTACACCTTC; CDR3: CASSLSGYGYTF; D: -; J: TRBJ1-2; V: TRBV5-1; size: once
DNA: TGTGCCAGCAGCCATACCAGACTAGCGGGAGGTTACGAGCAGTACTTC; CDR3: CASSHTRLAGGYEQYF; D: TRBD2; J: TRBJ2-7; V: TRBV5-6; size: -
DNA: TGTGCCAGCAGCCAGGGCAGACTACCCAATCAGCCCCAGCATTTT; CDR3: CASSQGRLPNQPQHF; D: -; J: TRBJ1-5; V: TRBV3-1/TRBV3-2; size: -
DNA: TGTGCCAGCAGTCCCTCTTCCGGGACAAATGAAAAACTGTTTTTT; CDR3: CASSPSSGTNEKLFF; D: -; J: TRBJ1-4; V: TRBV27; size: once
DNA: TGTGCCAGCAGTTCTACAGAGCTCTATGGCTACACCTTC; CDR3: CASSSTELYGYTF; D: -; J: TRBJ1-2; V: TRBV2; size: -
DNA: TGTGCCAGCACCCTTAGGGACACCATGAACACTGAAGCTTTCTTT; CDR3: CASTLRDTMNTEAFF; D: -; J: TRBJ1-1; V: TRBV11-3; size: -
DNA: TGTGCCAGCAGTAAGGGGGGGGCCAGCGGCTACGAGCAGTACTTC; CDR3: CASSKGGASGYEQYF; D: -; J: TRBJ2-7; V: TRBV6-5; size: -
DNA: TGTGCCAGTTCCCCGACAGGGGCTAGCTATGGCTACACCTTC; CDR3: CASSPTGASYGYTF; D: TRBD1; J: TRBJ1-2; V: TRBV19; size: few
DNA: TGTGCCCCCCGGGGAGCCGGGAGGCCCCCAGATACGCAGTATTTT; CDR3: CAPRGAGRPPDTQYF; D: TRBD2; J: TRBJ2-3; V: TRBV5-6; size: -
DNA: TGCGCCAGCAGCTTGGCCGGGGACAGGGCTACAGATACGCAGTATTTT; CDR3: CASSLAGDRATDTQYF; D: TRBD1; J: TRBJ2-3; V: TRBV5-1; size: -
DNA: TGTGCCAGCACGGACAGAGGGTATAATTCACCCCTCCACTTT; CDR3: CASTDRGYNSPLHF; D: -; J: TRBJ1-6; V: TRBV27; size: -
DNA: TGTGCCAGCAGCTTAGGGGACAGAAATCAGCCCCAGCATTTT; CDR3: CASSLGDRNQPQHF; D: TRBD1; J: TRBJ1-5; V: TRBV11-2; size: -
DNA: TGTGCCAGTAGTGGGACAGGACAAGAGACCCAGTACTTC; CDR3: CASSGTGQETQYF; D: TRBD1; J: TRBJ2-5; V: TRBV19; size: -
DNA: TGTGCCAGCTCACAAGCGGGAGTTCAGTACGAGCAGTACTTC; CDR3: CASSQAGVQYEQYF; D: TRBD2; J: TRBJ2-7; V: TRBV18; size: -